This TCR beta chain emerged from a study of blood T cell repertoires in COVID-19. In germline, CDR1 is LNHDA, CDR2 SQIVND (reference sequence). CDR3 length: 16 residues. J gave up 6 bases and V 3 bases, and 9 bases lay outside the gene matches. Data came from immunoSEQ multiplex PCR; TCRdb stores just in-frame clones and leaves some out. Of around 250,000 clones detected, roughly 89% appear once; the ten largest clones hold approximately 4.2%. The sequence derives from a woman aged 25 to 45 who had recovered from COVID-19. The sequenced sample consisted of PBMCs or T cells enriched from blood (not recorded which). The rearrangement uses TRBV19 and TRBJ1-2; 11 nucleotides align to TRBD1. The CDR3 spells CASSILAGQGGDGYTF. CDR3 sequence (DNA): TGTGCCAGTAGTATCCTCGCGGGACAGGGGGGGGATGGCTACACCTTC.